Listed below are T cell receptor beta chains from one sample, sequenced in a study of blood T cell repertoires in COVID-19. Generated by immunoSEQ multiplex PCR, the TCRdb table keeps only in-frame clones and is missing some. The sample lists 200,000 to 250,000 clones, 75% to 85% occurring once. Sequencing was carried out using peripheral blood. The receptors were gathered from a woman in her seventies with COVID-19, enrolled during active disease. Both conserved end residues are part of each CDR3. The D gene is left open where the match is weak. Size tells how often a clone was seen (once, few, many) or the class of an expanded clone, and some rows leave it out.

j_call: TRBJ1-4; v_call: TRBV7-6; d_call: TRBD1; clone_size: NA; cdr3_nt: TGTGCCAGCAGCGCCCGGACAGGGGAGCTTTTGGAAAAACTGTTTTTT; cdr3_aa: CASSARTGELLEKLFF
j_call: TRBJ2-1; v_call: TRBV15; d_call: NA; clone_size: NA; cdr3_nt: TGTGCCACCAGGACGGGACAACTTGGTCATGAGCAGTTCTTC; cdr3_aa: CATRTGQLGHEQFF
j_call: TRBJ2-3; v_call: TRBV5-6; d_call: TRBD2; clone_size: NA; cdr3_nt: TGTGCCAGCATCTTAATGACTAGCATAAATACGCAGTATTTT; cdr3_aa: CASILMTSINTQYF
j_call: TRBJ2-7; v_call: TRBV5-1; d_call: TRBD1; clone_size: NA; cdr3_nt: TGCGCCAGCAGCAAGCCGGGACAGGCGACTTCCTACGAGCAGTACTTC; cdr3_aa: CASSKPGQATSYEQYF
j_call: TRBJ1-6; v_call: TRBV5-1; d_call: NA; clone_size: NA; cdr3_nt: TGCGCCAGCACAGTAGGGAGCTCCTATAATTCACCCCTCCACTTT; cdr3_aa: CASTVGSSYNSPLHF
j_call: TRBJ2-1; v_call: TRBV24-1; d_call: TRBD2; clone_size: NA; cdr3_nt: TGTGCCACCAGTGAGACTAGCGGGCGTCGTGCTTACAATGAGCAGTTCTTC; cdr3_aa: CATSETSGRRAYNEQFF
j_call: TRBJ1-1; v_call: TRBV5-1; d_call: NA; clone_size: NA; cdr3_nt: TGCGCCAGCAGCTTGCAGGAGAACACTGAAGCTTTCTTT; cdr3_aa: CASSLQENTEAFF
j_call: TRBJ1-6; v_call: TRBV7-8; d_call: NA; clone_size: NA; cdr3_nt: TGTGCCAGCAGCTCACAGGGAACCTATAATTCACCCCTCCACTTT; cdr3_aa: CASSSQGTYNSPLHF
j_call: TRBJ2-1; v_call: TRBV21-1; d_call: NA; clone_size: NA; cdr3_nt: TGTGCCAGCAGCAGACAGCGGGAGGACTACAATGAGCAGTTCTTC; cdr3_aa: CASSRQREDYNEQFF
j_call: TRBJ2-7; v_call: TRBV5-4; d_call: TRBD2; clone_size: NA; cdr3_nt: TGTGCCAGCAGCCCAGGGGCGGGAGGGTCGTCCTACGAGCAGTACTTC; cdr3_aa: CASSPGAGGSSYEQYF
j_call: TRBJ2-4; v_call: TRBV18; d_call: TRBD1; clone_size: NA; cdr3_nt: TGTGCCAGCTCATTATCGGCGACAGGGTCGAACATTCAGTACTTC; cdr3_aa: CASSLSATGSNIQYF
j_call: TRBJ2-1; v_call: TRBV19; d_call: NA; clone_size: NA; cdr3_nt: TGTGCCAGTAGTATTACGGGGGGCAGCTACAATGAGCAGTTCTTC; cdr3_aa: CASSITGGSYNEQFF
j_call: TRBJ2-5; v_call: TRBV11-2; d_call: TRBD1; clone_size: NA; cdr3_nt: TGTGCCAGCAGCTCATACGGGACAGTAATTGCGACCCAGTACTTC; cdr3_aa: CASSSYGTVIATQYF
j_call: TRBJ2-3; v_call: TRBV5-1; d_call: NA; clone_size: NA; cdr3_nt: TGCGCCAGCAGCTTGATCCGGTCCCCTACAGATACGCAGTATTTT; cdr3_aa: CASSLIRSPTDTQYF
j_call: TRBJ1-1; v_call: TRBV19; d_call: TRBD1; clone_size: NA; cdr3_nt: TGTGCCAGTAGTATAATAGGGGGCCCGAACACTGAAGCTTTCTTT; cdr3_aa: CASSIIGGPNTEAFF
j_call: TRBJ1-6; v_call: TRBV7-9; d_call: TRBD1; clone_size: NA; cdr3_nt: TGTGCCAGCAGCCAGCGGACAGGGGGTGGATCACCCCTCCACTTT; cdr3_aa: CASSQRTGGGSPLHF
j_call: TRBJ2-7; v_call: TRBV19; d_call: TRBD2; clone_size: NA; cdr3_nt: TGTGCCAGTAGTATTCAACTAGCGGGAGTCAACGAGCAGTACTTC; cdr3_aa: CASSIQLAGVNEQYF
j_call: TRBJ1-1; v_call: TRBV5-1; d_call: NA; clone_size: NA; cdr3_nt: TGCGCCAGCAGCTTGGAATCTTTATCTGAAGCTTTCTTT; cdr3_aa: CASSLESLSEAFF
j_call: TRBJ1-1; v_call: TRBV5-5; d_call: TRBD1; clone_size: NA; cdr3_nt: TGTGCCAGCAGCTTGGTGAGGACAGGGGATTCTGAAGCTTTCTTT; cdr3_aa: CASSLVRTGDSEAFF
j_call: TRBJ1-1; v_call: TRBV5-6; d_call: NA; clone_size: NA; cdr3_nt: TGTGCCAGCACAAGACAGGCGTTAATGAACACTGAAGCTTTCTTT; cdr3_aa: CASTRQALMNTEAFF
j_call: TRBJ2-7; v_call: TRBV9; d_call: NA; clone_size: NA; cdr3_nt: TGTGCCAGCAGCGTAGACGGGTATTCTGCCTACGAGCAGTACTTC; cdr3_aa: CASSVDGYSAYEQYF
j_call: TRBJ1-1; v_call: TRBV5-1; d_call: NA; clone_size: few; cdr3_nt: TGCGCCAGCAGCTTGACGTTAAACTTACCACGCTACGCTGAAGCTTTCTTT; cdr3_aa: CASSLTLNLPRYAEAFF